This T cell receptor beta chain comes out of a study of T cells in Graves' hyperthyroidism and ophthalmopathy. Findings of the study overall: Most thyroid clonotypes expanded above 0.001 appeared in blood too.

Amplification targeted TCR beta CDR3 regions from RNA transcripts. RT-PCR in the first round (using the HTBI primer set) targeted the TCR CDR3. TCRdb fed the multiplex PCR reads into MiXCR, producing one record per CDR3 protein. The table shows some 350,000 distinct CDR3 sequences, with roughly 15% occurring only once. This clonotype was seen at least ten times. The antigen remains undetermined. The trim removed 0 bases at V and 4 bases at J, leaving 6 bases unmatched. The V gene's germline CDR1 is SGHRS and CDR2 YFSETQ. This CDR3 contains 16 residues. Source material: blood. The receptor comes from a woman between 55 and 75 years old with Graves' ophthalmopathy. This chain connects TRBV5-1 to TRBJ2-1; TRBD2 agrees at 8 bases. The CDR3 region has the DNA TGCGCCAGCAGCTTGGGTGGTAGCGGGGTTTACAATGAGCAGTTCTTC. It specifies CASSLGGSGVYNEQFF. Supplemented by reference TRBV5-1 and TRBJ2-1, the full variable domain reads KAGVTQTPRYLIKTRGQQVTLSCSPISGHRSVSWYQQTPGQGLQFLFEYFSETQRNKGNFPGRFSGRQFSNSRSEMNVSTLELGDSALYLCASSLGGSGVYNEQFFGPGTRLTVL.